This TCR beta chain is from a study of blood T cell repertoires in COVID-19. TCRdb's table, derived via immunoSEQ multiplex PCR, lists solely in-frame clones and lacks some. The data hold fewer than 250,000 clones, with almost 85% observed a single time. Germline lookup yields CDR1 SEHNR and CDR2 FQNEAQ (reference sequence). This CDR3 contains 15 residues. V lost 5 bases to trimming and J lost 0 bases; unmatched junction nucleotides: 2. The genes are TRBV7-9 and TRBJ2-2; the match to TRBD1 covers 8 bases. This TCR came from an elderly woman with acute or convalescent COVID-19. Material for sequencing was peripheral blood. CDR3 amino acids: CASSRDRPNTGELFF. CDR3 DNA: TGTGCCAGCAGCCGGGACAGGCCGAACACCGGGGAGCTGTTTTTT. The full variable domain, with the rest looked up from reference TRBV7-9 and TRBJ2-2, is DTGVSQNPRHKITKRGQNVTFRCDPISEHNRLYWYRQTLGQGPEFLTYFQNEAQLEKSRLLSDRFSAERPKGSFSTLEIQRTEQGDSAMYLCASSRDRPNTGELFFGEGSRLTVL.